The 18 T cell receptor beta chains given below trace back to one sample, sequenced in a study of blood T cells in healthy people across ages. Through a sample-barcoded 5' primer and a J-beta primer mix, a second PCR was run for about 7 to 12 cycles. TCRdb itself ran the 5' RACE reads through MiXCR, one entry per CDR3 protein. The sample shows about 720,000 distinct CDR3 sequences, approximately 22% of them seen only once. Input material: blood. The receptors originated from a man between 65 and 80 years old in good health.

V gene TRBV3-1 combines with J gene TRBJ1-1; D not certain. The CDR3 sequence is 14 residues long. Germline assignment: CDR1 LGHDT and CDR2 YNNKEL (reference sequence). The V end was cut by 4 bases, the J end by 4 bases, with 13 bases between. CDR3 amino acids: CASSLRAYITEAFF. DNA for the CDR3: TGTGCCAGCAGCCTCCGGGCTTATATCACTGAAGCTTTCTTT.

This clonotype appeared a few times. In DNA form, the CDR3 reads TGCAGTGCTAGAGATTTTCCTAGCGGACCTAGCACAGATACGCAGTATTTT. This gives the protein CSARDFPSGPSTDTQYF. The chain has TRBV20-1 and TRBJ2-3; 7 nucleotides align to TRBD2. This CDR3 is 17 amino acids long. CDR1 is DFQATT, CDR2 SNEGSKA, per germline (reference sequence). The J segment lost 0 bases and the V segment lost 0 bases, leaving 9 bases of the junction unmatched.

A few counts support this clonotype. The chain uses TRBV27 and TRBJ2-3; unclear D gene. V lost 8 bases and J lost 2, with 11 bases in between. The CDR3 loop spans 13 amino acids. Germline V lookup: CDR1 MNHEY, CDR2 SMNVEV (reference sequence). CDR3 protein: CASGSLPTDTQYF. The CDR3 nucleotides read TGTGCCAGCGGATCTCTACCCACAGATACGCAGTATTTT.

The chain joins TRBV3-1 to TRBJ1-1, with TRBD1 matching 7 bases. The germline gives CDR1 LGHDT, CDR2 YNNKEL (reference sequence). The CDR3 sequence is 15 residues long. With 1 base clipped from V and 5 bases from J, the junction kept 7 bases outside the gene matches. CDR3 loop: CASSQGVSGGTEAFF. In nucleotides, the CDR3 is TGTGCCAGCAGCCAAGGTGTGTCAGGGGGAACTGAAGCTTTCTTT. The full variable domain, in which reference TRBV3-1 and TRBJ1-1 provide the parts outside the CDR3, is DTAVSQTPKYLVTQMGNDKSIKCEQNLGHDTMYWYKQDSKKFLKIMFSYNNKELIINETVPNRFSPKSPDKAHLNLHINSLELGDSAVYFCASSQGVSGGTEAFFGQGTRLTVV.

V is TRBV7-9 and J is TRBJ2-3, with 7 bases identical to TRBD2. In germline, CDR1 is SEHNR, CDR2 FQNEAQ (reference sequence). This CDR3 is 14 amino acids long. The trim removed 6 bases at V and 8 bases at J, leaving 11 bases unmatched. The CDR3 loop reads CASSFALSGLTQYF. In DNA form, the CDR3 reads TGTGCCAGCAGTTTCGCCCTTAGCGGGCTTACGCAGTATTTT. Based on the CDR3 plus reference TRBV7-9 and TRBJ2-3, the full variable domain is DTGVSQNPRHKITKRGQNVTFRCDPISEHNRLYWYRQTLGQGPEFLTYFQNEAQLEKSRLLSDRFSAERPKGSFSTLEIQRTEQGDSAMYLCASSFALSGLTQYFGPGTRLTVL.

This clonotype was seen more than once but under ten times. One end of the junction is discordant with germline, which a read error may explain. The chain has TRBV19 and TRBJ2-2, with D maybe TRBD2 (7 bases). CDR1 and CDR2 (germline): LNHDA, SQIVND (reference sequence). This CDR3 has 16 residues. The CDR3 bases are TGTGCCAGTAGTATGAGGGGGGGGGTTCGAACCGGGGAGCTGTTCTTT. This encodes CASSMRGGVRTGELFF.

This clonotype has only a few counts. This chain joins TRBV7-2 and TRBJ2-3, with TRBD2 matching over 7 bases. J was trimmed by 7 bases and V by 0 bases; bases with no gene match: 4. CDR3 length: 14 residues. CDR1 SGHTA and CDR2 FQGNSA come from the germline V gene. CDR3 protein: CASSLAGRENTQYF. The CDR3 nucleotides are TGTGCCAGCAGCTTAGCGGGGAGGGAGAATACGCAGTATTTT.

This clonotype was counted between two and nine times. The J gene is TRBJ1-4, the V gene TRBV6-5; TRBD1 matches 7 bases. The CDR3 covers 13 residues. Germline CDR1 MNHEY, CDR2 SVGAGI. Trimming at V came to 8 bases and at J to 3 bases, leaving 3 bases not matched to a gene. CDR3 nucleotide sequence: TGTGCCAGCGCAGGGGGGCCTAATGAAAAACTGTTTTTT. Amino acids: CASAGGPNEKLFF.

The sample holds a few counts of this clonotype. The rearrangement links TRBV5-1 to TRBJ1-1, with D possibly matching TRBD1 (5 bases). V dropped 7 bases and J dropped 2 bases, with 15 bases sitting between them. Germline assignment: CDR1 SGHRS and CDR2 YFSETQ. There are 14 residues in the CDR3. DNA of the CDR3: TGCGCCAGCGTCGCCGGGACGGGCAACACTGAAGCTTTCTTT. Translated, it gives CASVAGTGNTEAFF.

This clonotype was detected a few times. The chain employs TRBV14 and TRBJ2-5, with TRBD2 matching 10 bases. The DNA end is a closer match to TRBJ2-1, so the J assignment may be wrong. CDR3 length: 16 residues. Germline V gene data show CDR1 as SGHDN and CDR2 as FVKESK. The CDR3 DNA reads as TGTGCCAGCAGCCAAGAGAAACTAGCGGGGAGGAATGAGCAGTTCTTC. It encodes CASSQEKLAGRNEQFF.

This chain links TRBV19 with TRBJ2-1, with 7 bases matching TRBD2. Germline-derived CDR1 and CDR2 are LNHDA and SQIVND (reference sequence). With 7 bases clipped from V and 4 bases from J, the junction kept 10 bases outside the gene matches. This CDR3 is built from 15 residues. CDR3 coding DNA: TGTGCCAGTATAAGGTCTAGCGGTCCTTACAATGAGCAGTTCTTC. Translated, it gives CASIRSSGPYNEQFF.

The chain links TRBV14 to TRBJ2-3; maybe TRBD2 (6 bases). The CDR3 length is 15 residues. Germline V gene sequence: CDR1 SGHDN, CDR2 FVKESK. V gave up 1 base and J gave up 1 base, with 9 bases separating them. The CDR3 loop reads CASSQGSSGTDTQYF. As DNA, the CDR3 is TGTGCCAGCAGCCAAGGGTCTAGCGGCACAGATACGCAGTATTTT.

The CDR3 spells CSAREARWDQPQHF. As DNA, the CDR3 is TGCAGTGCTAGAGAGGCCCGATGGGATCAGCCCCAGCATTTT. This chain links TRBV20-1 with TRBJ1-5; D gene unclear. With 0 bases removed from V and 5 bases from J, the gap between germline ends came to 11 bases. CDR3 length: 14 residues. From germline, CDR1 is DFQATT and CDR2 SNEGSKA (reference sequence).

The chain combines TRBV11-2 with TRBJ1-3; TRBD1 might be the D (6 bases). CDR1 is SGHAT and CDR2 is FQNNGV in the germline V gene. V lost 3 bases and J 1 base, leaving 13 bases between the germline ends. The CDR3 sequence is 16 residues long. The CDR3: CASSFLTGQSGNTIYF. The CDR3 nucleotides read TGTGCCAGCAGCTTTCTAACAGGGCAATCTGGAAACACCATATATTTT. Full variable domain (outside the CDR3, taken from reference TRBV11-2 and TRBJ1-3): EAGVAQSPRYKIIEKRQSVAFWCNPISGHATLYWYQQILGQGPKLLIQFQNNGVVDDSQLPKDRFSAERLKGVDSTLKIQPAKLEDSAVYLCASSFLTGQSGNTIYFGEGSWLTVV.

CDR3 amino acids: CASTQGGTGANYGYTF. In DNA form, the CDR3 reads TGTGCCAGCACCCAGGGAGGGACGGGAGCTAACTATGGCTACACCTTC. The chain uses TRBV6-6 and TRBJ1-2, with a possible D match to TRBD1 (5 bases). Trimming removed 7 bases from V and 0 bases from J, with 18 bases in between. Germline lookup yields CDR1 MNHNY and CDR2 SVGAGI (reference sequence). The CDR3 is 16 amino acids.

This clonotype was counted only a few times. The rearrangement uses TRBV12-3 or TRBV12-4 and TRBJ2-7, with D unclear. The CDR3 runs 14 residues. Trimming took 5 bases from V and 2 from J, leaving 13 bases between them. In DNA form, the CDR3 reads TGTGCCAGCAGTCTTTGGCGGATGCCCTACGAGCAGTACGTC. It yields the protein CASSLWRMPYEQYV.

The rearrangement uses TRBV27 and TRBJ1-2; D is unresolved. The V gene's germline CDR1 is MNHEY and CDR2 SMNVEV (reference sequence). V was shortened by 3 bases and J by 6 bases, with 14 bases between the two germline ends. This CDR3 comprises 14 residues. In DNA, the CDR3 is TGTGCCAGCAGTTTCCGGGGTGCTCTAAATGGCTACACCTTC. It yields the protein CASSFRGALNGYTF.

This clonotype was observed at least ten times. The chain carries TRBV7-2 and TRBJ2-5; D is uncertain. The V end was cut by 1 base, the J end by 4 bases, with 10 bases between. The CDR3 length is 14 residues. Germline V gene sequence: CDR1 SGHTA, CDR2 FQGNSA. The CDR3 spells CASSLESGRETQYF. The CDR3 region has the DNA TGTGCCAGCAGCTTAGAATCTGGGCGAGAGACCCAGTACTTC.